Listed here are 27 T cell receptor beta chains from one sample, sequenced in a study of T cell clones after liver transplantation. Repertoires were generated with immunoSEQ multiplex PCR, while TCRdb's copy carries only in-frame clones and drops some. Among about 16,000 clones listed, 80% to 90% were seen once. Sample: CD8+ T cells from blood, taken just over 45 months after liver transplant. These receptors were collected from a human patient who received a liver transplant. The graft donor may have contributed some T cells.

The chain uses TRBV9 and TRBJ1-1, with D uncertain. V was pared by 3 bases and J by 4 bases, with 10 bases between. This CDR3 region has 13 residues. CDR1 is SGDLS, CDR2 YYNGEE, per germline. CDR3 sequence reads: CASSARTVTEAFF. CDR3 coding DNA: TGTGCCAGCAGCGCCAGGACGGTCACTGAAGCTTTCTTT. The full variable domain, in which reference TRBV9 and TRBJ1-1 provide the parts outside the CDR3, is DSGVTQTPKHLITATGQRVTLRCSPRSGDLSVYWYQQSLDQGLQFLIQYYNGEERAKGNILERFSAQQFPDLHSELNLSSLELGDSALYFCASSARTVTEAFFGQGTRLTVV.

CDR3 loop: CASSIKGRGTEAFF. For the CDR3, the DNA is TGTGCCAGTAGTATCAAAGGGCGGGGAACTGAAGCTTTCTTT. This rearrangement joins TRBV19 to TRBJ1-1; no clear D gene. The CDR3 runs to 14 residues. Germline CDR1 is LNHDA and CDR2 is SQIVND (reference sequence). The V gene lost 3 bases and the J gene lost 5 bases, with 13 bases spanning the gap.

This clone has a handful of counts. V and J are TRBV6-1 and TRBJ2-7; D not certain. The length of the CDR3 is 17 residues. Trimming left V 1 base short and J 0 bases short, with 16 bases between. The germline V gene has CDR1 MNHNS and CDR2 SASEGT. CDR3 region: CASSEDLSLTFSYEQYF. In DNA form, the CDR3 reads TGTGCCAGCAGTGAAGACCTATCTTTGACCTTCTCCTACGAGCAGTACTTC.

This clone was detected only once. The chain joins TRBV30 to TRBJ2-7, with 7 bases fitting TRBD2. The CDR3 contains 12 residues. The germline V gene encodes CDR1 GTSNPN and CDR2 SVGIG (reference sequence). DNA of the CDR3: TGTGCTTGGGGGGGGAGCTCCTACGAGCAGTACTTC. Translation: CAWGGSSYEQYF.

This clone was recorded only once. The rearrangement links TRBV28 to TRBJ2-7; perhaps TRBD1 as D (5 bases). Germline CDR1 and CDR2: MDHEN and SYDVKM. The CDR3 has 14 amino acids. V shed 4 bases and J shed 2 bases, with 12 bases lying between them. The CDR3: CASSSTDRTYEQYF. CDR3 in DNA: TGTGCCAGCAGTTCGACCGACAGAACCTACGAGCAGTACTTC. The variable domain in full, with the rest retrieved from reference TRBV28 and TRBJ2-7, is DVKVTQSSRYLVKRTGEKVFLECVQDMDHENMFWYRQDPGLGLRLIYFSYDVKMKEKGDIPEGYSVSREKKERFSLILESASTNQTSMYLCASSSTDRTYEQYFGPGTRLTVT.

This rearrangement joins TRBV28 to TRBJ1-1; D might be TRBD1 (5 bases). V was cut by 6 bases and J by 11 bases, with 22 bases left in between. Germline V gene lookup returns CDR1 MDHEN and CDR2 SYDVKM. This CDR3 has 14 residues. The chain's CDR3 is CASSPDRDAKKAFF. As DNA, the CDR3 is TGTGCCAGCAGCCCTGACCGGGACGCCAAAAAGGCTTTCTTT.

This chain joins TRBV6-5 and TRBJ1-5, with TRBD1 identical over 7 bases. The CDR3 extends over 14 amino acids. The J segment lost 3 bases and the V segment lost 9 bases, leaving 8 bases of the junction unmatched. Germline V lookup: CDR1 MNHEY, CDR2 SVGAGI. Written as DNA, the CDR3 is TGTGCCAGTGCCGGGACAGACCACAATCAGCCCCAGCATTTT. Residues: CASAGTDHNQPQHF.

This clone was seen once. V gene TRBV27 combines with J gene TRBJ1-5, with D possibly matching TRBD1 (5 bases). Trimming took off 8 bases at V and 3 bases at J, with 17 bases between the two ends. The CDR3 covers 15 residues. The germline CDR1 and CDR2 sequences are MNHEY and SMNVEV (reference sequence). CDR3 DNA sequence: TGTGCCAGCGCCCTCGGGGCCGTAGACAATCAGCCCCAGCATTTT. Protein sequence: CASALGAVDNQPQHF.

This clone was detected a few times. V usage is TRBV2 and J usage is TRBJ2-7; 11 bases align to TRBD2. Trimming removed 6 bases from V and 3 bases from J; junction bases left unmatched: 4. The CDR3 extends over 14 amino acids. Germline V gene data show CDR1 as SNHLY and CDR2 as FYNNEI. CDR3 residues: CASRIAGGDYEQYF. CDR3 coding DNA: TGTGCCAGCAGGATAGCGGGAGGGGACTACGAGCAGTACTTC.

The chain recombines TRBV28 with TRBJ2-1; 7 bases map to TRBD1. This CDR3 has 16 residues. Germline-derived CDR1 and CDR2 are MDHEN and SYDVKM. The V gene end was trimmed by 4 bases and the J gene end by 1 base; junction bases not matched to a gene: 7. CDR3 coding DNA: TGTGCCAGCAGTTACAGGGGTTTGGGGTCCTACAATGAGCAGTTCTTC. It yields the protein CASSYRGLGSYNEQFF. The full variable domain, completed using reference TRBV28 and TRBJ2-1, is DVKVTQSSRYLVKRTGEKVFLECVQDMDHENMFWYRQDPGLGLRLIYFSYDVKMKEKGDIPEGYSVSREKKERFSLILESASTNQTSMYLCASSYRGLGSYNEQFFGPGTRLTVL.

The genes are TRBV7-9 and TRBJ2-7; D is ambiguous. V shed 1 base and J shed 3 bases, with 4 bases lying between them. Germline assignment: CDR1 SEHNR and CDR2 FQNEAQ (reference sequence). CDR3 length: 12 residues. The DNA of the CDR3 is TGTGCCAGCAGCTTAGGGGACTACGAGCAGTACTTC. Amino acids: CASSLGDYEQYF.

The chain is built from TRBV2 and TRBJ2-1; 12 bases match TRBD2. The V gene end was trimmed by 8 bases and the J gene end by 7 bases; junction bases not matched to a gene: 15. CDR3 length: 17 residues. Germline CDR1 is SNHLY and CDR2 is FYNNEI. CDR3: CASCKTSGRWGINEQFF. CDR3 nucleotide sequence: TGTGCCAGCTGCAAGACTAGCGGGAGATGGGGCATTAATGAGCAGTTCTTC.

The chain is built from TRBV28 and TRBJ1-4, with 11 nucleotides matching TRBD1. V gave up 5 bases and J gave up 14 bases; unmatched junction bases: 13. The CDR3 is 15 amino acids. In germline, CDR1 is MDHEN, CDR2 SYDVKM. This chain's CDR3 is CASSPRDRGYRRLFF. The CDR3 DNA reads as TGTGCCAGCAGTCCCCGGGACAGGGGGTATAGACGGCTGTTTTTT.

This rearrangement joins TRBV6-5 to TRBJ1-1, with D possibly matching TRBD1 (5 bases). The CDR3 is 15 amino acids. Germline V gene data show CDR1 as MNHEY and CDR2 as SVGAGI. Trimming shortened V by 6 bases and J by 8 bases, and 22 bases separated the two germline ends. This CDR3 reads CASSPRTQVVREAFF. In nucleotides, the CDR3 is TGTGCCAGCAGCCCTCGAACACAGGTGGTTAGGGAAGCTTTCTTT.

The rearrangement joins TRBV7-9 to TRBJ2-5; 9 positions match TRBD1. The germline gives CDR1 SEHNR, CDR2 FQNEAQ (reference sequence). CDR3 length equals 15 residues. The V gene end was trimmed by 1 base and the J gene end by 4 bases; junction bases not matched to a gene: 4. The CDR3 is CASSLGPDRGETQYF. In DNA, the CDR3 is TGTGCCAGCAGCTTAGGACCGGACAGGGGAGAGACCCAGTACTTC.

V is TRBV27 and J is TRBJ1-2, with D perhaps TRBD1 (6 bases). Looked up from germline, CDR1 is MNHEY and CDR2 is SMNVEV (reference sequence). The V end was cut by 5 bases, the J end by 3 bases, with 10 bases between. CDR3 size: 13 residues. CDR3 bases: TGTGCCAGCAGTATGGGACAATACTATGGCTACACCTTC. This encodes CASSMGQYYGYTF.

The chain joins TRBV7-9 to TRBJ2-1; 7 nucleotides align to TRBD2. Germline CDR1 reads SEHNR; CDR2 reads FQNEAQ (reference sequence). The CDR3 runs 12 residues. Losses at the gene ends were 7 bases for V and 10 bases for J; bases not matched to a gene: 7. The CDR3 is CASTAGRSEQFF. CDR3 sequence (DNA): TGTGCCAGCACCGCCGGGAGGTCCGAGCAGTTCTTC.

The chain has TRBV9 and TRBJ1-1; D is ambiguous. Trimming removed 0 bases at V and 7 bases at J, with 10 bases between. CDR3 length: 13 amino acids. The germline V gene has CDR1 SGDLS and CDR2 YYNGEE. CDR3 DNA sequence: TGTGCCAGCAGCGTAGAAGTGGGCTATGAAGCTTTCTTT. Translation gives CASSVEVGYEAFF.

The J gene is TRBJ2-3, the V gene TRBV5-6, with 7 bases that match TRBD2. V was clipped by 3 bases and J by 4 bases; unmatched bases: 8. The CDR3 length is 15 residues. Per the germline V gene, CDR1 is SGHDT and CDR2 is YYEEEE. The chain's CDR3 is CASSWGLMAADTQYF. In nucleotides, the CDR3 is TGTGCCAGCAGCTGGGGACTAATGGCCGCAGATACGCAGTATTTT.

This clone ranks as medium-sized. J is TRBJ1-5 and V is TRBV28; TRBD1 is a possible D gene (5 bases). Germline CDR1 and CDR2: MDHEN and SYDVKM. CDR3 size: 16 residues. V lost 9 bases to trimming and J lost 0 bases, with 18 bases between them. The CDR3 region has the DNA TGTGCCAGTGACGTCCGGGGGGGATATAGCAATCAGCCCCAGCATTTT. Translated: CASDVRGGYSNQPQHF.

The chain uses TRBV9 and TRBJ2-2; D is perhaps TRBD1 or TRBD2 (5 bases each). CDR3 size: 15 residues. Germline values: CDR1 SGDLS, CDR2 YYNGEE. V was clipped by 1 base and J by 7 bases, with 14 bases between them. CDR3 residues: CASSVWGTRGGELFF. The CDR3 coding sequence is TGTGCCAGCAGCGTATGGGGGACCCGGGGCGGGGAGCTGTTTTTT.

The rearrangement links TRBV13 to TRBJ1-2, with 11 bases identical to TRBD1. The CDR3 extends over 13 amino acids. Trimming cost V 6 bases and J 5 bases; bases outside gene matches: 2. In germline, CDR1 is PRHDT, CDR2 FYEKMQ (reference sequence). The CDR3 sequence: CASRGTGGYGYTF. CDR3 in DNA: TGTGCCAGCAGGGGGACAGGGGGTTATGGCTACACCTTC.

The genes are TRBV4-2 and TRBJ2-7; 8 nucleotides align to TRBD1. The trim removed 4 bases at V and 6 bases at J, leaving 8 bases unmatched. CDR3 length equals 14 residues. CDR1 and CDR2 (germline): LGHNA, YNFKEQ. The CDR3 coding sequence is TGTGCCAGCAGCCTATCCCGACAGGGGTTCGAGCAGTACTTC. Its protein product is CASSLSRQGFEQYF.

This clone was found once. CDR3 coding DNA: TGTGCCAGCAGTTTCAATAAGGGCCAAGAGACCCAGTACTTC. Residues: CASSFNKGQETQYF. V is TRBV28 and J is TRBJ2-5; no reliable D call. The CDR3 is 14 residues long. Trimming took 3 bases from V and 1 from J, leaving 9 bases between them. CDR1 and CDR2 from the germline V gene are MDHEN and SYDVKM.

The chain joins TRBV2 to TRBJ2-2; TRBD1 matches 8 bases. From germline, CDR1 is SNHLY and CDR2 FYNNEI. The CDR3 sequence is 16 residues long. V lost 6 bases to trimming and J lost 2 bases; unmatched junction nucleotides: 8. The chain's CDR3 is CASSPKTGANTGELFF. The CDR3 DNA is TGTGCCAGCAGCCCCAAGACAGGGGCTAACACCGGGGAGCTGTTTTTT.

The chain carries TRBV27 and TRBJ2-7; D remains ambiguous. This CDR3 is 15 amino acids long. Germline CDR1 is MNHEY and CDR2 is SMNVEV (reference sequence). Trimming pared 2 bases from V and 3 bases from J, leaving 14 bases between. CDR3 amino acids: CASSLQARPNYEQYF. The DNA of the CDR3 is TGTGCCAGCAGTTTACAGGCCAGGCCAAACTACGAGCAGTACTTC.

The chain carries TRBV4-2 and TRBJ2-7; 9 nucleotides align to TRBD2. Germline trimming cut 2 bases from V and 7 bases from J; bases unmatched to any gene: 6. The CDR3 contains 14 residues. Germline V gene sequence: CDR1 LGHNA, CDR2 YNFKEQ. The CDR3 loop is CASSQKRGVEEQYF. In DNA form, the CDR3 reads TGTGCCAGCAGCCAAAAGCGGGGGGTAGAAGAGCAGTACTTC.